This TCR beta chain is drawn from a study of technical replicates of blood from four donors. The CDR3 covers 14 residues. V shed 5 bases and J 5 bases; nucleotides not matched to a gene: 6. Germline V CDR1 and CDR2: MNHEY, SMNVEV (reference sequence). Here immunoSEQ multiplex PCR was the method, and the copy in TCRdb shows in-frame clones only, minus some. The table lists under 100,000 clones, around 94% of them singletons. The genes are TRBV27 and TRBJ1-5; 7 bases line up with TRBD1. This TCR was sampled from a human donor in good health. The sequencing input was T cells isolated from PBMCs. Written as DNA, the CDR3 is TGTGCCAGCAGTCCGACAGGGTTTCATCAGCCCCAGCATTTT. This translates into CASSPTGFHQPQHF.